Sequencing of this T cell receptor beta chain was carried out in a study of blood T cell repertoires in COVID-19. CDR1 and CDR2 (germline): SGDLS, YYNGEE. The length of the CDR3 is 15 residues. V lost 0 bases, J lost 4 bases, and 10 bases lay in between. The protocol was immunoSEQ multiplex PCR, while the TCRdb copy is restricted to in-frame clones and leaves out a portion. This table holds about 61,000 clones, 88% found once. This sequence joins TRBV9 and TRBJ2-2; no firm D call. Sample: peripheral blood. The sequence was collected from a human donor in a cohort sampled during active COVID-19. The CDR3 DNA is TGTGCCAGCAGCGTAGGTAACAGAGCCACCGGGGAGCTGTTTTTT. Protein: CASSVGNRATGELFF.